This T cell receptor beta chain emerged from a study of T cells in localized non-small cell lung cancer. General study results and limits: Adjacent uninvolved lung tissue had the highest T cell clonality, exceeding tumor. Adjacent lung held a median roughly 56 of the top 100 tumor clones. One tumor region alone was sequenced, and heterogeneity therefore remains possible. Blood T cell density predicted longer survival; adjacent-lung clonality, shorter.

A remark on this clone: Antigen: not known.

The length of the CDR3 is 14 residues. V lost 7 bases to trimming and J lost 4 bases; unmatched junction nucleotides: 8. The V gene's germline CDR1 is SNHLY and CDR2 FYNNEI. Profiled with immunoSEQ multiplex PCR; TCRdb holds only in-frame clones, not every one. This sample has 45,000 to 70,000 clones, with roughly 88% found just once. The sample in question was peripheral blood, obtained before any cancer treatment. The origin of this receptor is a woman aged 35 to 69 with stage I lung adenocarcinoma. The chain employs TRBV2 and TRBJ1-2, with TRBD1 matching over 8 bases. In nucleotides, the CDR3 is TGTGCCAGCATATTAGGGCAGGGGGCCTATGGCTACACCTTC. Its translation is CASILGQGAYGYTF.